One and the same sample provided the 10 T cell receptor beta chains below, sequenced in a study of beta chain features in type 1 diabetes. All of the isolated RNA was reverse transcribed, so expressed TCRB transcripts were sequenced. Assay: immunoSEQ multiplex PCR; the TCRdb copy retains only in-frame clones and omits some. The data show about 410,000 clones, approximately 13% seen once. The material sequenced was naive CD4+ T cells from blood. All receptors derive from a man aged 25-40 years in good health.

V usage is TRBV15 and J usage is TRBJ1-2, with D perhaps TRBD1 (5 bases). Germline loops: CDR1 LNHNV, CDR2 YYDKDF (reference sequence). The CDR3 length is 15 residues. Deletions cut 0 bases from V and 7 bases from J, with 15 bases between. The CDR3 DNA follows: TGTGCCACCAGCAGAGATTTGGGGGTGGTAGGTGGCTACACCTTC. Translated: CATSRDLGVVGGYTF.

This clone was counted a few times. The V and J genes are TRBV29-1 and TRBJ2-1, with 8 positions matching TRBD2. The germline V gene has CDR1 SQVTM and CDR2 ANQGSEA. V dropped 4 bases and J dropped 4; count of bases not matched to a gene: 9. This CDR3 has 15 amino acids. The CDR3 region is CSVGRELAVYNEQFF. The CDR3 nucleotides are TGCAGCGTTGGACGGGAACTAGCGGTTTACAATGAGCAGTTCTTC.

This clone was detected a few times. The chain joins TRBV4-2 to TRBJ2-3, with TRBD1 as a possible D gene (7 bases). Trimming took 3 bases from V and 2 from J, leaving 15 bases between them. The length of the CDR3 is 16 residues. Germline CDR1 is LGHNA and CDR2 is YNFKEQ. CDR3 sequence reads: CASSHGRGQYTDTQYF. The DNA for the CDR3 is TGTGCCAGCAGCCACGGGCGGGGACAGTACACAGATACGCAGTATTTT.

This clone was recorded at least ten times. The chain carries TRBV10-3 and TRBJ2-5, with 7 bases lining up with TRBD1. Germline V gene data show CDR1 as ENHRY and CDR2 as SYGVKD. V lost 6 bases and J lost 3; bases outside the gene matches: 4. The CDR3 consists of 13 residues. CDR3 DNA sequence: TGTGCCATCAGAACCGGGACAGAAGAGACCCAGTACTTC. Translating it yields CAIRTGTEETQYF.

This clone was seen more than once but under ten times. The V and J genes are TRBV11-2 and TRBJ1-6; D is possibly TRBD1 (6 bases). Deletions cut 1 base from V and 4 bases from J, with 11 bases between. Germline V gene lookup returns CDR1 SGHAT and CDR2 FQNNGV. This CDR3 is 16 amino acids long. CDR3 DNA: TGTGCCAGCAGCTTAGTACAGGGAGGATATAATTCACCCCTCCACTTT. It translates to CASSLVQGGYNSPLHF.

The chain couples TRBV13 to TRBJ2-2; no definite D call. The CDR3 extends over 12 amino acids. The germline V and J ends were trimmed by 5 bases and 0 bases, with 1 base remaining between them. Germline values: CDR1 PRHDT, CDR2 FYEKMQ (reference sequence). CDR3 residues: CASSPNTGELFF. CDR3 sequence (DNA): TGTGCCAGCAGCCCGAACACCGGGGAGCTGTTTTTT.

This clone has just a few counts. The chain joins TRBV7-9 to TRBJ2-7, with D possibly being TRBD1 (6 bases). CDR1 SEHNR and CDR2 FQNEAQ come from the germline V gene (reference sequence). Trimming pared 6 bases from V and 5 bases from J, leaving 17 bases between. The CDR3 runs to 14 residues. This chain's CDR3 is CASSTQGLGDEQYV. The DNA of the CDR3 is TGTGCCAGCAGTACTCAGGGGCTGGGCGACGAGCAGTACGTC.

This clone came up a few times. The CDR3 sequence is CASSSGDVAAHYEQYF. CDR3 DNA sequence: TGTGCCAGTAGTTCAGGCGACGTTGCGGCCCACTACGAGCAGTACTTC. J is TRBJ2-7 and V is TRBV19; unclear D gene. The CDR3 runs to 16 residues. Germline lookup yields CDR1 LNHDA and CDR2 SQIVND (reference sequence). Trimming stripped 5 bases from V and 3 bases from J, with 20 bases between.

This clone has just a few counts. The rearrangement uses TRBV2 and TRBJ2-3; D may match TRBD1 or TRBD2 (5 bases each). Germline V gene lookup returns CDR1 SNHLY and CDR2 FYNNEI. Between the trimmed V and J ends, which lost 6 bases and 2 bases, there was a span of 12 bases. The CDR3 sequence is 14 residues long. The CDR3 region is CASSRDHPTDTQYF. CDR3 coding DNA: TGTGCCAGCAGCCGGGACCACCCCACAGATACGCAGTATTTT.

The table lists this clone with a few counts. The chain couples TRBV28 to TRBJ2-5; D unclear. CDR3 length: 13 amino acids. CDR1 is MDHEN and CDR2 is SYDVKM in the germline V gene. Between the trimmed V and J ends, which lost 1 base and 6 bases, there was a span of 9 bases. CDR3 region: CASSLSGAKTQYF. CDR3 coding DNA: TGTGCCAGCAGTTTATCCGGAGCCAAGACCCAGTACTTC.